The present entry profiles one TCR beta chain with its context. The data were taken from a study of blood T cell repertoires in COVID-19. About the study: Samples came from the United States, Italy and Spain, spanning acute and convalescent COVID-19. Sample material is recorded as cDNA or gDNA derived from T cells, B-cell-depleted T cells, or PBMCs.

Only in-frame clones appear in the TCRdb table, and some are missing; sequencing was by immunoSEQ multiplex PCR. The sample consists of 260,000 or so clones, approximately 90% of them appearing once. The CDR3 consists of 15 residues. V was pared by 4 bases and J by 4 bases, with 16 bases between. The germline gives CDR1 MGHRA, CDR2 YSYEKL. Participant ages covered about 18 to 89 years across around 22 US areas. The chain joins TRBV4-1 to TRBJ1-2, with D perhaps TRBD1 (5 bases). The sample taken for sequencing was PBMCs or T cells enriched from blood (not recorded which). The source is a woman aged 40 to 55 with acute COVID-19. The CDR3 is CASSLAARQIYGYTF. As DNA, the CDR3 is TGCGCCAGCAGCCTGGCTGCAAGACAGATCTATGGCTACACCTTC.